Below, 3 T cell receptor beta chains from the same sample are listed, as sequenced in a study of shared clonotypes between healthy human individuals. Data came from immunoSEQ multiplex PCR; TCRdb stores just in-frame clones and leaves some out. The data show a few million clones, around nine tenths seen once. Sequencing was performed on naive CD4+ T cells sorted from blood. The subset here: CD45RA+ positively selected. All receptors come from a man aged 18-30 years in good health.

This sequence joins TRBV13 and TRBJ1-1; D is unclear. The ends were cut back, 2 bases at V and 0 bases at J, with 16 bases in the middle. The length of the CDR3 is 17 residues. Germline lookup yields CDR1 PRHDT and CDR2 FYEKMQ (reference sequence). The CDR3 loop is CASSLNPRGGLNTEAFF. The CDR3 DNA sequence: TGTGCCAGCAGCTTAAACCCGCGCGGAGGACTGAACACTGAAGCTTTCTTT. Together with reference TRBV13 and TRBJ1-1, the CDR3 gives the full variable domain: AAGVIQSPRHLIKEKRETATLKCYPIPRHDTVYWYQQGPGQDPQFLISFYEKMQSDKGSIPDRFSAQQFSDYHSELNMSSLELGDSALYFCASSLNPRGGLNTEAFFGQGTRLTVV.

The chain has TRBV21-1 and TRBJ1-4. TRBV21-1 is described as a pseudogene. The CDR3 spans 14 residues. The CDR3 coding sequence is TGTGCCAGCAGCAAAGTAGCGCGGCGGGGTACCCTGTTTTTT. Residues: CASSKVARRGTLFF.

This chain uses TRBV6-1 with TRBJ1-1; 7 bases line up with TRBD1. V lost 5 bases and J lost 5; bases outside the gene matches: 8. Germline V gene lookup returns CDR1 MNHNS and CDR2 SASEGT. The CDR3 covers 14 residues. The CDR3 sequence is CASSHYLQGTEAFF. Here the CDR3 DNA reads TGTGCCAGCAGTCACTACCTACAGGGGACTGAAGCTTTCTTT.